This is a list of T cell receptor beta chains from one sample in a study of beta chain features in type 1 diabetes. The method was immunoSEQ multiplex PCR; TCRdb's version includes in-frame clones alone and lacks a portion of them. The profile shows about 230,000 clones, 16% of them singletons. The sequenced sample consisted of naive CD4+ T cells from blood. These receptors came from a man younger than 45 with type 1 diabetes. CDR3s include the opening cysteine and the closing phenylalanine or tryptophan. D genes are given only for firm matches. Only part of the rows carry a size: once, few, many, or a class if the clone is expanded.

TRBJ2-7 TRBV7-2 few NA TGTGCCAGCAGCTTAGTTGTTCACCCCGGCACCTACGAGCAGTACTTC CASSLVVHPGTYEQYF
TRBJ2-4 TRBV30 NA NA TGTGCCTGGGCAGGGTCGGGAAAAAACATTCAGTACTTC CAWAGSGKNIQYF
TRBJ1-4 TRBV29-1 NA NA TGCAGCGTTCGGAGGACGGCTAATGAAAAACTGTTTTTT CSVRRTANEKLFF
TRBJ2-1 TRBV29-1 NA NA TGCAGCGTTGGGCTCCTAAAGGGGAATGAGCAGTTCTTC CSVGLLKGNEQFF
TRBJ1-1 TRBV10-3 few TRBD1 TGTGCCACCACGGGCGACAGGGGGACTGAAGCTTTCTTT CATTGDRGTEAFF
TRBJ2-5 TRBV7-9 few NA TGTGCCAGCAGCTTAACCAGGGGAGAGCGAGGGGAGACCCAGTACTTC CASSLTRGERGETQYF
TRBJ2-5 TRBV5-1 few NA TGCGCCAGCAAGGGACGTTCCCGAGAAGAGACCCAGTACTTC CASKGRSREETQYF
TRBJ2-7 TRBV15 few NA TGTGCCACCAGCAGAGGGTATGAAGGGCCCTACGAGCAGTACTTC CATSRGYEGPYEQYF
TRBJ2-7 TRBV10-1 few TRBD1 TGCGCCAGCAGTGAGTCCAGGACAGGGGGCTTCGAGCAGTACTTC CASSESRTGGFEQYF
TRBJ2-5 TRBV28 NA NA TGTGCCAGCAGTTTAATGCCGGGTCAAGAGACCCAGTACTTC CASSLMPGQETQYF
TRBJ2-3 TRBV29-1 NA TRBD2 TGCAGCGTTGAAGGGACTAGCGGGAGTACAGATACGCAGTATTTT CSVEGTSGSTDTQYF
TRBJ2-3 TRBV1 once NA TGCACCAGCAGCCAAGATCAAAACCGGACAGGCCATCACACAGATACGCAGTATTTT CTSSQDQNRTGHHTDTQYF
TRBJ2-1 TRBV29-1 NA NA TGCAGCGGCTACGGAAGCTCCTACAATGAGCAGTTCTTC CSGYGSSYNEQFF
TRBJ2-7 TRBV15 NA TRBD1 TGTGCCACCAGCCCGCAAGACAGGGCCGAGCAGTACTTC CATSPQDRAEQYF
TRBJ2-3 TRBV7-9 few NA TGTGCCAGCAGCTTTAGGCCCGACGGCACAGATACGCAGTATTTT CASSFRPDGTDTQYF
TRBJ2-5 TRBV7-9 NA NA TGTGCCAGCAGCCCGTACTGGTACCAAGAGACCCAGTACTTC CASSPYWYQETQYF
TRBJ2-3 TRBV7-9 few NA TGTGCCAGCAGCGGCGGGACAACAGATACGCAGTATTTT CASSGGTTDTQYF
TRBJ2-7 TRBV7-8 few NA TGTGCCAGCCTAAGCAGGGGGGCCACACAAGGGTACGAGCAGTACTTC CASLSRGATQGYEQYF
TRBJ2-3 TRBV29-1 NA NA TGCAGCGTTGTTAGACAATCTAGCACAGATACGCAGTATTTT CSVVRQSSTDTQYF
TRBJ2-1 TRBV4-2 NA TRBD2 TGTGCCAGCAGCCAAGCGCTAGCGGAATACTACAATGAGCAGTTCTTC CASSQALAEYYNEQFF
TRBJ2-1 TRBV28 few NA TGTGCCAGCAGTTTAGGGTCAAGGTACAATGAGCAGTTCTTC CASSLGSRYNEQFF
TRBJ1-5 TRBV29-1 NA TRBD1 TGCAGCGTTGGACAGGGAAGCAATCAGCCCCAGCATTTT CSVGQGSNQPQHF
TRBJ1-1 TRBV6-6 NA NA TGTGCCAGCAGTCAACAGGGAAACACTGAAGCTTTCTTT CASSQQGNTEAFF
TRBJ2-4 TRBV2 NA NA TGTGCCAGCAGTGAACTGTCCCTAGCCAAAAACATTCAGTACTTC CASSELSLAKNIQYF
TRBJ2-1 TRBV7-9 NA TRBD1 TGTGCCACAAGGGACAGGGTCGCCTACAATGAGCAGTTCTTC CATRDRVAYNEQFF
TRBJ1-1 TRBV29-1 NA NA TGCAGCGGTCTGCTTACCAGCTTGAACACTGAAGCTTTCTTT CSGLLTSLNTEAFF
TRBJ1-3 TRBV30 NA NA TGTGCCTGGAGCTGGGACCCTCGTTCTGGAAACACCATATATTTT CAWSWDPRSGNTIYF
TRBJ2-1 TRBV5-1 NA TRBD2 TGCGCCAGCAGCTCGGGACTAGCGGGCTATGTGTTCTTC CASSSGLAGYVFF